This T cell receptor (beta chain) was observed in a study of cytomegalovirus exposure and HLA in healthy donors. Background on the study: Among roughly 180 million T cells, an earlier analysis found about 100 million unique TCR beta sequences. Around 78 million unique TCR sequences came from HLA-typed donors in an early release.

This clone has only a few counts. Its antigen is still unknown. Whole-study findings and limits: Further analysis, carried out later, found HLA-associated TCR beta chains more clonally expanded than equally common other chains.

Germline V gene lookup returns CDR1 GTSNPN and CDR2 SVGIG (reference sequence). V shed 2 bases and J shed 10 bases, with 14 bases lying between them. This CDR3 is built from 13 residues. The primer mix had 60 Vbeta and 13 Jbeta primers. Per the study methods: In a later analysis, 79 million or so unique TCR beta chains included roughly 11 million shared by two or more donors. Here immunoSEQ multiplex PCR was the method, and the copy in TCRdb shows in-frame clones only, minus some. V, J and clone size reflect that table, while D and trimming were determined from the DNA. The repertoire holds nearly 110,000 clones, with 65% to 80% as singletons.

The chain recombines TRBV30 with TRBJ1-4; D perhaps matches TRBD1 (5 bases). Sequenced: PBMCs. The TCR sequence derives from a male donor in good health and CMV-seronegative. CDR3 in amino acids: CAWSLGTGGKLFF. The CDR3 DNA sequence: TGTGCCTGGAGTTTAGGAACGGGGGGAAAACTGTTTTTT.